This TCR beta chain was sequenced in a study of T cells after yellow fever vaccination. Study as a whole: In the case of low-cell-number fractions, SMART-Seq v4 Ultra Low Input was used for preparation. Study findings and constraints: A small share of clonotypes appeared in both CD4 and CD8 compartments.

Ten or more counts support this clonotype. The antigen is unknown. TCRdb passed the 5' RACE reads through MiXCR, listing each CDR3 protein once. The sample yields tens of thousands of distinct CDR3 sequences, 6.5% to 8% seen once. This CDR3 comprises 11 residues. The V gene's germline CDR1 is LNHNV and CDR2 YYDKDF (reference sequence). The V and J ends lost 4 bases and 7 bases respectively, with 5 bases between them. The sample consisted of CD8+ T cells sorted from PBMCs, taken 15 days after the yellow fever booster vaccination. This clonotype was obtained from a man younger than 40 who received the YFV17D yellow fever vaccine. This sequence joins TRBV15 and TRBJ2-1; D unclear. Here the CDR3 reads CATSTENEQFF. The CDR3 DNA reads TGTGCCACCAGCACTGAAAATGAGCAGTTCTTC.